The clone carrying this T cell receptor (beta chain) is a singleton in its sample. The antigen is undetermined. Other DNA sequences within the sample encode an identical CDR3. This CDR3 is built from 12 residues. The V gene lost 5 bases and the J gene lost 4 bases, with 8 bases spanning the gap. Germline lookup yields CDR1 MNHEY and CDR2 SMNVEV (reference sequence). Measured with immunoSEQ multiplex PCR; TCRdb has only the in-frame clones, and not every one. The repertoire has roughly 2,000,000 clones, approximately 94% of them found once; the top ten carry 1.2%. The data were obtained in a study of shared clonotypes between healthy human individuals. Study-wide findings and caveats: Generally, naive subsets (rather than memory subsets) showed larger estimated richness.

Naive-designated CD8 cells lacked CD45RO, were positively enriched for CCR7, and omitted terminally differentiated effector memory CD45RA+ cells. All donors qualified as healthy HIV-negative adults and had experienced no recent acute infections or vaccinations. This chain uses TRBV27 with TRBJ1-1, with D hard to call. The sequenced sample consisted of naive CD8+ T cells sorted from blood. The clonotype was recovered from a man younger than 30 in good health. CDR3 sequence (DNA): TGTGCCAGCAGTACGCGGGGCACTGAAGCTTTCTTT. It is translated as CASSTRGTEAFF.